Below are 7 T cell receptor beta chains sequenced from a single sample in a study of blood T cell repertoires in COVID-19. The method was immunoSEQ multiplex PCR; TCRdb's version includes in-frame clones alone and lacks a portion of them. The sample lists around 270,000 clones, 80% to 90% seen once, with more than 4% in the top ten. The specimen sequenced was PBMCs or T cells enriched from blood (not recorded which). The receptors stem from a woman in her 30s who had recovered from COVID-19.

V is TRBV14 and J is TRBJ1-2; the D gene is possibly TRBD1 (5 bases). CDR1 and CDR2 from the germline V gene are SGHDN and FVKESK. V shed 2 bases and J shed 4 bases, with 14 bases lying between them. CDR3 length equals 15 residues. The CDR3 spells CASSQRSGSIYGYTF. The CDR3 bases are TGTGCCAGCAGCCAACGGTCAGGGTCGATCTATGGCTACACCTTC.

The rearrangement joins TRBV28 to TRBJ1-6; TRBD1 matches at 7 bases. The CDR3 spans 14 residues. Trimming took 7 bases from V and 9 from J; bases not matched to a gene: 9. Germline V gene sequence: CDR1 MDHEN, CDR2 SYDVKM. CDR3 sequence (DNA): TGTGCCAGCACCACACAGGGGATGGGTTCACCCCTCCACTTT. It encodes CASTTQGMGSPLHF.

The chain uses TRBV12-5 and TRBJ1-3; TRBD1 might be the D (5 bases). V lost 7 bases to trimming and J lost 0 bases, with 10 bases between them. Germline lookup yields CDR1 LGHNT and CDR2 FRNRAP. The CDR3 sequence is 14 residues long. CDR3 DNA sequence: TGTGCTAGTGCGCACGGGGGCTCTGGAAACACCATATATTTT. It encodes CASAHGGSGNTIYF.

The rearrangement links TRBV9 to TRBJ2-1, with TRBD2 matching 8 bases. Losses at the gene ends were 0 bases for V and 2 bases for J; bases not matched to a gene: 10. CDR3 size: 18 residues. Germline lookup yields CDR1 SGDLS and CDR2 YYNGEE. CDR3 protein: CASSVDPSGRGAYNEQFF. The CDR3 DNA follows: TGTGCCAGCAGCGTAGACCCAAGCGGGAGAGGCGCCTACAATGAGCAGTTCTTC.

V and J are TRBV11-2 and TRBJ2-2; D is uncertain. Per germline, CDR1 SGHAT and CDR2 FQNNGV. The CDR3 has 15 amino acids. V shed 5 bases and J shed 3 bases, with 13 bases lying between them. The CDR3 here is CASSEAAKDTGELFF. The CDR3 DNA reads TGTGCCAGCAGCGAAGCCGCCAAAGACACCGGGGAGCTGTTTTTT.

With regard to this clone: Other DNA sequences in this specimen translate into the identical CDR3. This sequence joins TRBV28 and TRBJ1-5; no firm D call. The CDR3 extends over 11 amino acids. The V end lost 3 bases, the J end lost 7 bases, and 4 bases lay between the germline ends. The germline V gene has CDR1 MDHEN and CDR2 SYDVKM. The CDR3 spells CASSFSQPQHF. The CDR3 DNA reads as TGTGCCAGCAGTTTTAGCCAGCCCCAGCATTTT.

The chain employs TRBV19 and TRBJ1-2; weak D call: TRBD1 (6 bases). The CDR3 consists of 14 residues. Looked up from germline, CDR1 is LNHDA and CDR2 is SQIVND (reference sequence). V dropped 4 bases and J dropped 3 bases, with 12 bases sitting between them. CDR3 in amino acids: CASSTQGLDYGYTF. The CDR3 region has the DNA TGTGCCAGTAGTACTCAGGGGTTGGACTATGGCTACACCTTC. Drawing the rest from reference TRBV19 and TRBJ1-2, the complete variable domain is DGGITQSPKYLFRKEGQNVTLSCEQNLNHDAMYWYRQDPGQGLRLIYYSQIVNDFQKGDIAEGYSVSREKKESFPLTVTSAQKNPTAFYLCASSTQGLDYGYTFGSGTRLTVV.